Below are 30 T cell receptor beta chains sequenced from a single sample in a study of T cells in Graves' hyperthyroidism and ophthalmopathy. Regions amplified from RNA transcripts were the TCR beta CDR3 regions. The study used the HTBI primer set for a first-round RT-PCR of the TCR CDR3. TCRdb re-called the multiplex PCR reads through MiXCR, storing one row per CDR3 protein. This table holds a few hundred thousand distinct CDR3 sequences, approximately 14% found once. Sequenced sample: blood. Every receptor here comes from a woman between 40 and 50 years old with Graves' hyperthyroidism that later progressed to Graves' ophthalmopathy.

The chain combines TRBV6-2 or TRBV6-3 with TRBJ1-1; the match to TRBD1 covers 9 bases. CDR1 MNHEY and CDR2 SVGEGT come from the germline V gene. Germline trimming cut 2 bases from V and 5 bases from J; bases unmatched to any gene: 3. CDR3 size: 14 residues. CDR3 DNA: TGTGCCAGCAGTTACCTACAGGGGGCTACTGAAGCTTTCTTT. Translation gives CASSYLQGATEAFF.

Ten or more counts support this clonotype. V usage is TRBV7-2 and J usage is TRBJ2-2; no firm D call. V dropped 2 bases and J dropped 2 bases, with 6 bases sitting between them. The germline V gene encodes CDR1 SGHTA and CDR2 FQGNSA. The CDR3 has 14 residues. The CDR3 nucleotides are TGTGCCAGCAGCTTAAACAAAAACACCGGGGAGCTGTTTTTT. Translating gives CASSLNKNTGELFF.

This rearrangement joins TRBV5-6 to TRBJ2-3, with 8 bases lining up with TRBD2. The CDR3 has 16 residues. J was trimmed by 1 base and V by 0 bases; bases with no gene match: 4. Germline V CDR1 and CDR2: SGHDT, YYEEEE. The CDR3: CASSLAAREGTDTQYF. In nucleotides, the CDR3 is TGTGCCAGCAGCTTGGCCGCGCGGGAGGGCACAGATACGCAGTATTTT.

Worth noting for this clonotype: This clone may be a read error of a much larger clone one base away. The J gene is TRBJ2-7, the V gene TRBV5-6; 8 bases fit TRBD1. This CDR3 is 15 amino acids long. CDR1 is SGHDT, CDR2 YYEEEE, per germline. The CDR3 is CASSSDRAYTGEQHF. DNA of the CDR3: TGTGCCAGCAGCTCGGACAGGGCCTATACTGGTGAGCAGCACTTC.

This clonotype was observed many times. The genes are TRBV6-2 or TRBV6-3 and TRBJ2-5, with a tentative D call TRBD1 (6 bases). Germline lookup yields CDR1 MNHEY and CDR2 SVGEGT. V was trimmed by 5 bases and J by 2 bases, leaving 15 bases between them. The CDR3 covers 15 residues. The CDR3 reads CASSPPGTIQETQYF. The CDR3 nucleotides read TGTGCCAGCAGTCCCCCCGGGACAATACAAGAGACCCAGTACTTC.

This chain links TRBV2 with TRBJ2-7, with 9 nucleotides matching TRBD2. Unmatched junction bases numbered 6, after V lost 6 bases and J lost 6 bases. CDR1 and CDR2 from the germline V gene are SNHLY and FYNNEI. CDR3 length equals 13 residues. The DNA for the CDR3 is TGTGCCAGCAGGCGGGCGGGAGGGCGCGAGCAGTACTTC. Its protein is CASRRAGGREQYF.

The gene calls are TRBV19 and TRBJ2-5, with 12 bases fitting TRBD2. CDR3 length: 14 residues. The V and J ends lost 8 bases and 2 bases, in that order; junction bases with no gene match: 3. Germline V gives CDR1 LNHDA, CDR2 SQIVND (reference sequence). CDR3 DNA sequence: TGTGCCAGTGGACTAGCGGGAATACAAGAGACCCAGTACTTC. Translating gives CASGLAGIQETQYF.

This clonotype was recorded a few times. The genes are TRBV7-8 and TRBJ1-1; TRBD1 might be the D (6 bases). Germline V gives CDR1 SGHVS, CDR2 FQNEAQ. V was shortened by 0 bases and J by 3 bases, with 11 bases between the two germline ends. The CDR3 is 15 residues long. This chain's CDR3 is CASSLASGADTEAFF. The CDR3 coding sequence is TGTGCCAGCAGCTTAGCGTCGGGGGCTGACACTGAAGCTTTCTTT.

This clonotype was found many times. V gene TRBV15 combines with J gene TRBJ1-4; D remains ambiguous. Germline V gives CDR1 LNHNV, CDR2 YYDKDF (reference sequence). The CDR3 spans 15 residues. V was pared by 5 bases and J by 5 bases, with 15 bases between. The CDR3 DNA reads TGTGCCACCAGCTTCTCGAACGGGTTAAATGAAAAACTGTTTTTT. Amino acids: CATSFSNGLNEKLFF.

This clonotype was recorded many times. The rearrangement joins TRBV2 to TRBJ2-4; D may correspond to TRBD1 or TRBD2 (5 bases each). This CDR3 region has 15 residues. The V and J ends lost 5 bases and 0 bases respectively, with 11 bases between them. Germline CDR1 and CDR2: SNHLY and FYNNEI. The CDR3 reads CASSSEGLAKNIQYF. The CDR3 nucleotides are TGTGCCAGCAGTTCTGAGGGGTTAGCCAAAAACATTCAGTACTTC.

This clonotype turned up a few times. This sequence joins TRBV6-2 or TRBV6-3 and TRBJ2-6; D not certain. The V end was cut by 2 bases, the J end by 2 bases, with 31 bases between. Looked up from germline, CDR1 is MNHEY and CDR2 is SVGEGT. The CDR3 is 23 amino acids. CDR3 sequence reads: CASSYQLKPPARLLTTGANVLTF. The CDR3 bases are TGTGCCAGCAGTTACCAACTAAAACCACCGGCGCGACTTTTAACCACTGGGGCCAACGTCCTGACTTTC.

This clonotype has a count of ten or more. V and J are TRBV11-2 and TRBJ2-2; no clear D. There are 15 residues in the CDR3. V was clipped by 1 base and J by 2 bases, with 8 bases between them. Germline values: CDR1 SGHAT, CDR2 FQNNGV. CDR3 sequence reads: CASSLVTLNTGELFF. DNA for the CDR3: TGTGCCAGCAGCTTAGTGACCCTAAACACCGGGGAGCTGTTTTTT.

This clonotype was recorded many times. This chain uses TRBV18 with TRBJ1-1; a possible D gene is TRBD1 (6 bases). Trimming removed 1 base at V and 3 bases at J, with 6 bases between. Germline-derived CDR1 and CDR2 are KGHSH and LQKENI. This CDR3 is built from 13 residues. CDR3 nucleotides: TGTGCCAGCTCACCACAGGGGGACACTGAAGCTTTCTTT. Protein sequence: CASSPQGDTEAFF.

This clonotype occurred many times. This rearrangement joins TRBV20-1 to TRBJ2-7; 7 bases are a match to TRBD2. Unmatched junction bases numbered 13, after V lost 5 bases and J lost 6 bases. Per germline, CDR1 DFQATT and CDR2 SNEGSKA (reference sequence). The CDR3 is 14 residues long. For the CDR3, the DNA is TGCAGTGCTCACAGCGGGATCGGCGTGGGCGAGCAGTACTTC. It specifies CSAHSGIGVGEQYF.

This clonotype appeared a few times. The gene calls are TRBV6-2 or TRBV6-3 and TRBJ2-7; a weak D match, TRBD2 (6 bases). CDR3 size: 15 residues. Trimming took off 2 bases at V and 3 bases at J, with 14 bases between the two ends. The V gene's germline CDR1 is MNHEY and CDR2 SVGEGT. The CDR3 nucleotides are TGTGCCAGCAGTTACCCCGGGACTGCCCTCTACGAGCAGTACTTC. This translates into CASSYPGTALYEQYF.

This clonotype was counted many times. The V gene is TRBV6-1, the J gene TRBJ2-6; D remains unclear. The CDR3 runs 14 residues. V lost 7 bases to trimming and J lost 4 bases, with 11 bases between them. Germline CDR1 is MNHNS and CDR2 is SASEGT. CDR3 amino acids: CASTRANGANVLTF. The CDR3 region has the DNA TGTGCCAGCACCCGGGCGAACGGGGCCAACGTCCTGACTTTC.

The rearrangement joins TRBV6-1 to TRBJ2-7; D uncertain. In germline, CDR1 is MNHNS, CDR2 SASEGT. V lost 1 base and J 3 bases, leaving 7 bases between the germline ends. The CDR3 sequence is 13 residues long. The CDR3 DNA sequence: TGTGCCAGCAGTGAAGAGGCGCGCTACGAGCAGTACTTC. Protein product: CASSEEARYEQYF.

At least ten counts were recorded for this clonotype. This chain uses TRBV27 with TRBJ2-1; D not resolved. Looked up from germline, CDR1 is MNHEY and CDR2 is SMNVEV (reference sequence). The length of the CDR3 is 14 residues. V gave up 2 bases and J gave up 4 bases, with 9 bases separating them. CDR3 in DNA: TGTGCCAGCAGTTTAGCGATCAGTTACAATGAGCAGTTCTTC. Translated: CASSLAISYNEQFF.

This clonotype was detected ten times or more. The rearrangement joins TRBV6-2 or TRBV6-3 to TRBJ2-2, with 7 bases lining up with TRBD2. V lost 5 bases, J lost 5 bases, and 8 bases stayed unmatched. Germline V CDR1 and CDR2: MNHEY, SVGEGT. The CDR3 has 15 amino acids. This CDR3 is CASSSGLAATGELFF. CDR3 DNA sequence: TGTGCCAGCAGTAGTGGGCTAGCGGCTACCGGGGAGCTGTTTTTT.

This clonotype was counted a few times. This chain links TRBV19 with TRBJ1-1; tentatively, D is TRBD1 (6 bases). CDR1 is LNHDA, CDR2 SQIVND, per germline (reference sequence). CDR3 length equals 15 residues. The germline V and J ends were trimmed by 1 base and 3 bases, with 12 bases remaining between them. CDR3 loop: CASSIVPRTDTEAFF. DNA for the CDR3: TGTGCCAGTAGTATAGTTCCCAGGACAGACACTGAAGCTTTCTTT.

This clonotype was seen ten or more times. J is TRBJ2-5 and V is TRBV18, with D hard to call. Trimming stripped 2 bases from V and 2 bases from J, with 6 bases between. Germline V CDR1 and CDR2: KGHSH, LQKENI. This CDR3 spans 13 amino acids. Here the CDR3 DNA reads TGTGCCAGCTCACCAGGAGCACAAGAGACCCAGTACTTC. It translates to CASSPGAQETQYF.

At least ten counts were recorded for this clonotype. The genes are TRBV11-2 and TRBJ2-1; the D is unclear. Germline values: CDR1 SGHAT, CDR2 FQNNGV. The CDR3 is made up of 15 amino acids. V was cut by 8 bases and J by 7 bases, with 21 bases left in between. The CDR3 DNA reads as TGTGCCAGCTCATTAGGGCAGACCCTTTGGAATGAGCAGTTCTTC. Its protein product is CASSLGQTLWNEQFF. The full variable domain, completed using reference TRBV11-2 and TRBJ2-1, is EAGVAQSPRYKIIEKRQSVAFWCNPISGHATLYWYQQILGQGPKLLIQFQNNGVVDDSQLPKDRFSAERLKGVDSTLKIQPAKLEDSAVYLCASSLGQTLWNEQFFGPGTRLTVL.

This CDR3 reads CASSWEEAANNSPLHF. As DNA, the CDR3 is TGTGCCAGCAGCTGGGAGGAGGCAGCAAATAATTCACCCCTCCACTTT. This rearrangement joins TRBV7-9 to TRBJ1-6; D uncertain. Per germline, CDR1 SEHNR and CDR2 FQNEAQ (reference sequence). Between the trimmed V and J ends, which lost 4 bases and 5 bases, there was a span of 15 bases. The CDR3 extends over 16 amino acids.

This clonotype was counted ten times or more. V gene TRBV20-1 combines with J gene TRBJ2-3; 8 bases are a match to TRBD2. J gave up 6 bases and V 6 bases, and 11 bases lay outside the gene matches. The germline gives CDR1 DFQATT, CDR2 SNEGSKA (reference sequence). There are 14 residues in the CDR3. CDR3 nucleotides: TGCAGTGCCACAGCGGGAGCCCCACTTGATACGCAGTATTTT. It is translated as CSATAGAPLDTQYF.

On this clonotype: Because the CDR3's place on the DNA is in doubt, the DNA is left out and the CDR3 is given as listed by TCRdb. The chain has TRBV30 and TRBJ1-1; the table assigns TRBD1, which was not confirmed against the DNA. Looked up from germline, CDR1 is GTSNPN and CDR2 is SVGIG (reference sequence). From its first to its last residue, the CDR3 has 18 amino acids. CDR3 region: CAWGRAWGKGIRNTEALF.

This clonotype was picked up many times. This chain uses TRBV28 with TRBJ2-2; tentatively, D is TRBD2 (6 bases). Germline CDR1 and CDR2: MDHEN and SYDVKM. This CDR3 spans 14 amino acids. V lost 6 bases, J lost 8 bases, and 16 bases lay in between. The CDR3: CASSPGGGTGELFF. In nucleotides, the CDR3 is TGTGCCAGCAGCCCGGGTGGCGGGACGGGGGAGCTGTTTTTT.

This clonotype occurred many times. The V gene is TRBV11-2, the J gene TRBJ1-3; no clear D gene. Germline CDR1 is SGHAT and CDR2 is FQNNGV. There are 14 residues in the CDR3. Trimming removed 5 bases at V and 5 bases at J, with 13 bases between. Here the CDR3 reads CASSPFRSRNTIYF. The DNA of the CDR3 is TGTGCCAGCAGCCCCTTCAGGAGCAGAAACACCATATATTTT.

Note on this clonotype: A single base separates this from a much larger clone, so it may be a read error. Here the CDR3 reads CSASLSPTDTNAQYF. The CDR3 region has the DNA TGCAGTGCTAGCCTATCGCCGACCGATACGAACGCGCAGTACTTC. V is TRBV20-1 and J is TRBJ2-7; no definite D call. This CDR3 spans 15 amino acids. The V gene's germline CDR1 is DFQATT and CDR2 SNEGSKA (reference sequence). Trimming left V 3 bases short and J 9 bases short, with 24 bases between.

This clonotype occurred once. The V gene is TRBV5-1, the J gene TRBJ2-6; no reliable D call. The germline V gene encodes CDR1 SGHRS and CDR2 YFSETQ. The V end was cut by 8 bases, the J end by 0 bases, with 6 bases between. This CDR3 region has 13 residues. CDR3 nucleotides: TGCGCCAGTATGAGCTCTGGGGCCAACGTCCTGACTTTC. As protein: CASMSSGANVLTF.

This clonotype was detected a few times. V usage is TRBV29-1 and J usage is TRBJ1-4, with D perhaps TRBD1 (5 bases). Deletions cut 6 bases from V and 4 bases from J, with 9 bases between. The CDR3 length is 12 residues. Germline loops: CDR1 SQVTM, CDR2 ANQGSEA. The CDR3 sequence is CSVLGVNEKLFF. DNA of the CDR3: TGCAGCGTATTAGGGGTTAATGAAAAACTGTTTTTT.